The 11 T cell receptor beta chains in this list originate from one sample, sequenced in a study of shared clonotypes between healthy human individuals. Here immunoSEQ multiplex PCR was the method, and the copy in TCRdb shows in-frame clones only, minus some. The table shows fewer than 1.8 million clones, with about 98.5% occurring only once. Sequencing was done on a sample of naive CD4+ T cells sorted from blood. Subset noted: CD45RA+ positively selected. The receptors stem from a man aged 25-40 years in good health.

The chain is built from TRBV21-1 and TRBJ2-2; the listed D gene, TRBD2, was not tested against the DNA. TRBV21-1 is deemed a pseudogene. The CDR3 is made up of 16 amino acids. Here the CDR3 reads CASSKDRAGGTGELFF. The CDR3 nucleotides read TGTGCCAGCAGCAAAGATCGAGCGGGGGGCACCGGGGAGCTGTTTTTT.

The chain combines TRBV5-1 with TRBJ2-1; 9 nucleotides align to TRBD1. CDR1 is SGHRS and CDR2 is YFSETQ in the germline V gene. The CDR3 loop spans 16 amino acids. V lost 2 bases to trimming and J lost 6 bases; unmatched junction nucleotides: 9. CDR3: CASSLEPGQGGNEQFF. CDR3 in DNA: TGCGCCAGCAGCTTAGAACCGGGACAGGGCGGCAATGAGCAGTTCTTC.

The chain is built from TRBV29-1 and TRBJ2-2, with D unresolved. The CDR3 extends over 14 amino acids. V shed 0 bases and J shed 7 bases, with 12 bases lying between them. In germline, CDR1 is SQVTM, CDR2 ANQGSEA. CDR3 loop: CSVEDFSQVGELFF. The DNA of the CDR3 is TGCAGCGTTGAAGATTTTAGCCAGGTCGGGGAGCTGTTTTTT.

The CDR3 protein is CASSPGLANYGYTF. The CDR3 bases are TGTGCCAGCAGCCCAGGACTTGCTAACTATGGCTACACCTTC. The rearrangement uses TRBV5-4 and TRBJ1-2; D remains ambiguous. CDR1 and CDR2 from the germline V gene are SGHNT and YYREEE (reference sequence). V lost 4 bases, J lost 0 bases, and 10 bases lay in between. This CDR3 has 14 amino acids.

The chain joins TRBV7-9 to TRBJ1-3; 9 positions match TRBD1. There are 15 residues in the CDR3. Germline CDR1 and CDR2: SEHNR and FQNEAQ (reference sequence). The V gene end was trimmed by 3 bases and the J gene end by 4 bases; junction bases not matched to a gene: 4. The CDR3 region is CASSFSGTGGNTIYF. CDR3 nucleotide sequence: TGTGCCAGCAGCTTCTCCGGGACAGGGGGAAACACCATATATTTT.

The chain has TRBV5-6 and TRBJ2-7, with D tentatively TRBD2 (5 bases). The V gene's germline CDR1 is SGHDT and CDR2 YYEEEE. Trimming left V 1 base short and J 0 bases short, with 14 bases between. The CDR3 runs 16 residues. CDR3 bases: TGTGCCAGCAGCTTGAAGTTGGGAGTGAACTCCTACGAGCAGTACTTC. It is translated as CASSLKLGVNSYEQYF.

The J gene is TRBJ2-7, the V gene TRBV15; D possibly matches TRBD1 or TRBD2 (5 bases each). Germline V lookup: CDR1 LNHNV, CDR2 YYDKDF (reference sequence). This CDR3 region has 15 residues. Trimming took 5 bases from V and 2 from J, leaving 16 bases between them. The CDR3 sequence is CATSDGTVQTYEQYF. CDR3 DNA: TGTGCCACCAGCGACGGGACGGTTCAGACCTACGAGCAGTACTTC.

The genes are TRBV7-8 and TRBJ1-5; D is unclear. This CDR3 is built from 16 residues. The ends were cut back, 0 bases at V and 4 bases at J, with 13 bases in the middle. Per germline, CDR1 SGHVS and CDR2 FQNEAQ. The CDR3 nucleotides are TGTGCCAGCAGCTTAGCGGAGCCTAATCGGAATCAGCCCCAGCATTTT. Translation: CASSLAEPNRNQPQHF.

The rearrangement links TRBV5-1 to TRBJ2-1, with D perhaps given as TRBD1 or TRBD2 (5 bases each). The CDR3 totals 14 residues. V lost 4 bases and J 0 bases, leaving 8 bases between the germline ends. In germline, CDR1 is SGHRS, CDR2 YFSETQ. Written as DNA, the CDR3 is TGCGCCAGCAGCGGGGACGGCTCCTACAATGAGCAGTTCTTC. It codes for CASSGDGSYNEQFF.

The chain links TRBV7-9 to TRBJ1-2; 10 nucleotides agree with TRBD1. The CDR3 covers 14 residues. Germline lookup yields CDR1 SEHNR and CDR2 FQNEAQ (reference sequence). The junction had 2 bases not matched to a gene; V was cut back by 3 bases and J by 4 bases. The CDR3 spells CASSFGTGVYGYTF. The CDR3 region has the DNA TGTGCCAGCAGCTTCGGGACAGGGGTCTATGGCTACACCTTC.

The genes are TRBV7-6 and TRBJ2-1, with D uncertain. V dropped 6 bases and J dropped 4 bases, with 13 bases sitting between them. CDR1 and CDR2 from the germline V gene are SGHVS and FNYEAQ. This CDR3 region has 14 residues. CDR3 protein: CASSPGPLYNEQFF. The CDR3 nucleotides read TGTGCCAGCAGTCCCGGCCCCCTTTACAATGAGCAGTTCTTC. Full variable domain (rest looked up from reference TRBV7-6 and TRBJ2-1): GAGVSQSPRYKVTKRGQDVALRCDPISGHVSLYWYRQALGQGPEFLTYFNYEAQQDKSGLPNDRFSAERPEGSISTLTIQRTEQRDSAMYRCASSPGPLYNEQFFGPGTRLTVL.